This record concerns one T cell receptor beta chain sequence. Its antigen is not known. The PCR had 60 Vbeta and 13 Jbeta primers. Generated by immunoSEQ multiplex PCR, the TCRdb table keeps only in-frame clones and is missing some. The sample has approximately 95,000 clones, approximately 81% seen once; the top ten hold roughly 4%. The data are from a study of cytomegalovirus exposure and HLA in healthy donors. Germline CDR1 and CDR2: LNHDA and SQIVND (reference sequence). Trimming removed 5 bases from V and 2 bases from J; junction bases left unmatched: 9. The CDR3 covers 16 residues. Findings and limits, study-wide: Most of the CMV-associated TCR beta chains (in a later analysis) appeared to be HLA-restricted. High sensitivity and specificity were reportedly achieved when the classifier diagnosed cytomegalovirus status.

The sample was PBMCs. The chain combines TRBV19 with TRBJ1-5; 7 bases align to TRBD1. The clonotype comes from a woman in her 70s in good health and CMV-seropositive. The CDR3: CASSQTGSIGNQPQHF. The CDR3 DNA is TGTGCCAGTAGTCAGACAGGGAGTATTGGCAATCAGCCCCAGCATTTT.